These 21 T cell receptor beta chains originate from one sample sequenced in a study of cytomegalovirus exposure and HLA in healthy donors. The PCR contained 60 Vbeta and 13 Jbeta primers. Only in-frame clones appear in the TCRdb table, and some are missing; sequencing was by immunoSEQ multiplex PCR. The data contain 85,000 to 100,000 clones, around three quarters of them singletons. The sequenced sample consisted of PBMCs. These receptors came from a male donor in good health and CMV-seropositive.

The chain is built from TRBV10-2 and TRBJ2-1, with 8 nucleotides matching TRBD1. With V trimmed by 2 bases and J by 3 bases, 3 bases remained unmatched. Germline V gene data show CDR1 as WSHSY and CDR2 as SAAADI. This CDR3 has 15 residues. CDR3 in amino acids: CASSEKQGVYNEQFF. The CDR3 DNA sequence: TGCGCCAGCAGTGAGAAACAGGGGGTCTACAATGAGCAGTTCTTC.

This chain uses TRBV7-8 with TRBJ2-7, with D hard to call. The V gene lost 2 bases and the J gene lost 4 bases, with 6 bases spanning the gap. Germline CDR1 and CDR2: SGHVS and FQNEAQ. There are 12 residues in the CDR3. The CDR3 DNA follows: TGTGCCAGCAGCTTACTCGGGTACGAGCAGTACTTC. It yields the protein CASSLLGYEQYF. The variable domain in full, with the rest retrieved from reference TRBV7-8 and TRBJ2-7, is GAGVSQSPRYKVAKRGQDVALRCDPISGHVSLFWYQQALGQGPEFLTYFQNEAQLDKSGLPSDRFFAERPEGSVSTLKIQRTQQEDSAVYLCASSLLGYEQYFGPGTRLTVT.

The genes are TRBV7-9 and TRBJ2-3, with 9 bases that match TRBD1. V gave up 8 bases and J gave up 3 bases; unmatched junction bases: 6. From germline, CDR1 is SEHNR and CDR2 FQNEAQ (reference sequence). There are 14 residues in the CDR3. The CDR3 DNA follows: TGTGCCAGCGCCCCGGGACAGGGAACAGATACGCAGTATTTT. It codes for CASAPGQGTDTQYF.

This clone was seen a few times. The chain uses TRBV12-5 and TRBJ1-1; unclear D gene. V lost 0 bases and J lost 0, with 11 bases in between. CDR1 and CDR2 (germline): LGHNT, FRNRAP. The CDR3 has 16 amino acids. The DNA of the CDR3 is TGTGCTAGTGGTTTGGTACTCGGTACTATGAACACTGAAGCTTTCTTT. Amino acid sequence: CASGLVLGTMNTEAFF.

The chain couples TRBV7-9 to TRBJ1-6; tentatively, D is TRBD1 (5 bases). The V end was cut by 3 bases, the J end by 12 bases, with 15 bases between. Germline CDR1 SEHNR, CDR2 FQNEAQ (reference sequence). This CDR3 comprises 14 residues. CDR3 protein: CASSLGEGVVPLHF. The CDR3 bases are TGTGCCAGCAGCTTGGGGGAGGGCGTTGTACCCCTCCACTTT.

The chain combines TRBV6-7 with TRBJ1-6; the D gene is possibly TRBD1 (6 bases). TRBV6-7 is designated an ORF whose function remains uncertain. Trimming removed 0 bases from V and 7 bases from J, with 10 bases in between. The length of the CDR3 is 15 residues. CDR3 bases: TGTGCCAGCAGTTACTCGCGGACAGCCAATTCACCCCTCCACTTT. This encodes CASSYSRTANSPLHF.

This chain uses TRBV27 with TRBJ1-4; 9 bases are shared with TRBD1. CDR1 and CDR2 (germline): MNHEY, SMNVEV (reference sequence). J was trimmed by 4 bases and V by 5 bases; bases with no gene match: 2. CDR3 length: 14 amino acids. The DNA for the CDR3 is TGTGCCAGCAGTGAGACAGGGGGTAATGAAAAACTGTTTTTT. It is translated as CASSETGGNEKLFF.

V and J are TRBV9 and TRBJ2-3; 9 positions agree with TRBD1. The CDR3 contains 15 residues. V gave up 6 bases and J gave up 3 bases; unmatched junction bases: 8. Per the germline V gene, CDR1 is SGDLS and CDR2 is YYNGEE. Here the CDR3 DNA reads TGTGCCAGCACCCGAGGGGACAGGGTAACAGATACGCAGTATTTT. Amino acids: CASTRGDRVTDTQYF.

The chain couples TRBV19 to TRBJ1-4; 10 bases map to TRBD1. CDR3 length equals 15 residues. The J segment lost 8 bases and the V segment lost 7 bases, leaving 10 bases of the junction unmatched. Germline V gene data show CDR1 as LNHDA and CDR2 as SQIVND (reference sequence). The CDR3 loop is CASTPRTGGSEKLFF. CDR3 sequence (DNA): TGTGCCAGTACCCCCCGGACAGGGGGATCCGAAAAACTGTTTTTT. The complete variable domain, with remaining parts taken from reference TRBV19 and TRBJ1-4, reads DGGITQSPKYLFRKEGQNVTLSCEQNLNHDAMYWYRQDPGQGLRLIYYSQIVNDFQKGDIAEGYSVSREKKESFPLTVTSAQKNPTAFYLCASTPRTGGSEKLFFGSGTQLSVL.

The CDR3 nucleotides are TGTGCCAGCAGCCAAGATTTTACAAGAGGGGCCAACGTCCTGACTTTC. Its translation is CASSQDFTRGANVLTF. This chain connects TRBV4-2 to TRBJ2-6; D is uncertain. The germline gives CDR1 LGHNA, CDR2 YNFKEQ. Trimming took 0 bases from V and 4 from J, leaving 10 bases between them. This CDR3 has 16 residues.

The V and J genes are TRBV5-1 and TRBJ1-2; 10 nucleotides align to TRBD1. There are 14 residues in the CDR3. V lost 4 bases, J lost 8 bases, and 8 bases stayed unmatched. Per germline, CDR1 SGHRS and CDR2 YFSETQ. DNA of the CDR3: TGCGCCAGCAGCAGCGGGACAGGGGACGTCGGCTACACCTTC. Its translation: CASSSGTGDVGYTF.

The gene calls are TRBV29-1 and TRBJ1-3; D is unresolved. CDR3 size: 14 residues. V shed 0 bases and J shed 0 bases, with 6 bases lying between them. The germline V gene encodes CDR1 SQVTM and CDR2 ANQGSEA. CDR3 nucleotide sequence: TGCAGCGTTGAAGACGGGAACTCTGGAAACACCATATATTTT. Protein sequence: CSVEDGNSGNTIYF.

CDR3: CSARDSDGYTF. The CDR3 DNA reads as TGCAGTGCCCGGGACAGTGACGGCTACACCTTC. The chain combines TRBV20-1 with TRBJ1-2; 7 nucleotides align to TRBD1. The V gene's germline CDR1 is DFQATT and CDR2 SNEGSKA (reference sequence). With 6 bases clipped from V and 8 bases from J, the junction kept 6 bases outside the gene matches. The CDR3 covers 11 residues.

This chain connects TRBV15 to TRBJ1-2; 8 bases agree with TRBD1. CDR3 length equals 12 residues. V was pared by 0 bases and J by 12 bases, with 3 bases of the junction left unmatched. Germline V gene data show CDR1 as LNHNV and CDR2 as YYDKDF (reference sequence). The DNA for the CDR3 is TGTGCCACCAGCAGAGAGGCAGGGGGCAACACCTTC. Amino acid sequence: CATSREAGGNTF.

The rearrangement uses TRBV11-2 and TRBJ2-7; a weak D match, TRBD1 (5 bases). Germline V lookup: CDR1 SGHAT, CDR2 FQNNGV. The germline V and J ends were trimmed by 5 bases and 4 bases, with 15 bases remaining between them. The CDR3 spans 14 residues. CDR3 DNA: TGTGCCAGCAGCGCCCAAGGGGTTACATACGAGCAGTACTTC. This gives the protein CASSAQGVTYEQYF.

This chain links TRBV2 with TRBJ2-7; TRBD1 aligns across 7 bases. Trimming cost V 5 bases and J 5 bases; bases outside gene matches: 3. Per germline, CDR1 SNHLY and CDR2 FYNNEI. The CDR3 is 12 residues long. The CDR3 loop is CASSPGGDEQYF. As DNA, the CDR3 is TGTGCCAGCAGTCCAGGGGGAGACGAGCAGTACTTC.

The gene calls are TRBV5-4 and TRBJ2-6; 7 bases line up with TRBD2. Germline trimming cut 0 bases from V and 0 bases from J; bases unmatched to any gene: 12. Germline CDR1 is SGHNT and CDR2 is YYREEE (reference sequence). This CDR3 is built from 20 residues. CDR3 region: CASSLEGGSPIRSGANVLTF. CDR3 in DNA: TGTGCCAGCAGCTTGGAGGGAGGGTCACCGATTCGCTCTGGGGCCAACGTCCTGACTTTC. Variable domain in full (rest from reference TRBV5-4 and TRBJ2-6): ETGVTQSPTHLIKTRGQQVTLRCSSQSGHNTVSWYQQALGQGPQFIFQYYREEENGRGNFPPRFSGLQFPNYSSELNVNALELDDSALYLCASSLEGGSPIRSGANVLTFGAGSRLTVL.

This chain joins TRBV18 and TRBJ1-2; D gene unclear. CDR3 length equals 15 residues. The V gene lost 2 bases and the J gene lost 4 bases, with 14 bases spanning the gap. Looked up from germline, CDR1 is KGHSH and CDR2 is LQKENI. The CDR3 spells CASSPEGYRGYGYTF. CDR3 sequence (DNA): TGTGCCAGCTCACCAGAGGGATACCGCGGCTATGGCTACACCTTC.

CDR3 sequence reads: CASSSGTRGEKLFF. CDR3 bases: TGCGCCAGCAGCTCCGGGACTCGAGGGGAAAAACTGTTTTTT. The chain is built from TRBV5-1 and TRBJ1-4; maybe TRBD1 (5 bases). Trimming took 3 bases from V and 8 from J, leaving 14 bases between them. Germline CDR1 and CDR2: SGHRS and YFSETQ. The CDR3 is made up of 14 amino acids.

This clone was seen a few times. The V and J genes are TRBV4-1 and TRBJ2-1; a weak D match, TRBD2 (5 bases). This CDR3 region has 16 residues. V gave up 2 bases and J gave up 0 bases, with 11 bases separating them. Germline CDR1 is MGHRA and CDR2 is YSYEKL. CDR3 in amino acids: CASSQPTRGSYNEQFF. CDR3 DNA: TGCGCCAGCAGCCAACCTACACGGGGCTCCTACAATGAGCAGTTCTTC.

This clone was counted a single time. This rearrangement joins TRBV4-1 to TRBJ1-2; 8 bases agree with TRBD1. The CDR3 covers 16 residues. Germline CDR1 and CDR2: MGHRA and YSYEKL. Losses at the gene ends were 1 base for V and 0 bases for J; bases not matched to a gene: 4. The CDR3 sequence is CASSQADRGTNYGYTF. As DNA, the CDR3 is TGCGCCAGCAGCCAAGCCGACAGGGGAACTAACTATGGCTACACCTTC.